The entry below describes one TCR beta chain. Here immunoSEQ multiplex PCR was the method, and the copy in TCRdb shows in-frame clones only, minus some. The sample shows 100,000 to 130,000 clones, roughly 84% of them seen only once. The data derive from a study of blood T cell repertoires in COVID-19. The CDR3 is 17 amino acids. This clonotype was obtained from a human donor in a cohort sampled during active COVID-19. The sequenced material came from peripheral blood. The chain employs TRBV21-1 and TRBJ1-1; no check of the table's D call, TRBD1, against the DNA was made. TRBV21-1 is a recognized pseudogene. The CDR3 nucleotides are TGTGCCAGCAGCAACCGGGACAGAGCTCCTTGGGGCACTGAAGCTTTCTTT. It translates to CASSNRDRAPWGTEAFF.